This TCR beta chain was sequenced for a study of Graves' ophthalmopathy and Graves' hyperthyroidism. As for the study in general: Cases classed as stable hyperthyroidism had no ophthalmopathy within 18 months of follow-up. Whole-study results and caveats: Blood repertoires reportedly contained most expanded thyroid clonotypes above 0.001 frequency.

Uncontrolled infections, pregnancy, lactation or other autoimmune diseases led to patient exclusion. Diagnostic conclusions were grounded in clinical symptoms, serum thyroxine, TRAb, thyroid ultrasound and orbital computed tomography. TCR beta CDR3 amplification used RNA transcripts. After a first-round RT-PCR with HTBI primers, a second-round multiplex PCR was run. Via MiXCR, TCRdb re-called the multiplex PCR reads, giving one row per CDR3 protein. The repertoire consists of over a million distinct CDR3 sequences, with 36% occurring once and the leading ten covering around 10%. This clonotype occurred many times. Its antigen remains unidentified. The V and J ends lost 6 bases and 4 bases respectively, with 9 bases between them. CDR3 length equals 12 residues. Germline CDR1 and CDR2: MNHNY and SVGAGI (reference sequence).

This chain uses TRBV6-6 with TRBJ1-2, with D unresolved. The sequence came from an adult man with Graves' hyperthyroidism. The sample taken for sequencing was peripheral blood or thyroid tissue (not recorded which). The DNA for the CDR3 is TGTGCCAGCAGCTATCGTCTCTATGGCTACACCTTC. It specifies CASSYRLYGYTF.